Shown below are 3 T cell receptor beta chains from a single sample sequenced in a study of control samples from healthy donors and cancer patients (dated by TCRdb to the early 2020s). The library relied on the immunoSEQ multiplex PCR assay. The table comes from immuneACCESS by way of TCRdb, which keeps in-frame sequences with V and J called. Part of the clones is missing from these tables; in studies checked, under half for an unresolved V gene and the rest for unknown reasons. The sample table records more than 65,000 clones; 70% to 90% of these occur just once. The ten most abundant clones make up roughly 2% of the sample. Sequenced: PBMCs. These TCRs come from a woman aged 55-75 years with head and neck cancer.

For the CDR3, the DNA is TGCGCCAGCAGTGATGGCAGGGGAGGGTACAATGAGCAGTTCTTC. It is translated as CASSDGRGGYNEQFF. The chain has TRBV10-2 and TRBJ2-1, with D tentatively TRBD2 (7 bases). The CDR3 runs 15 residues. From germline, CDR1 is WSHSY and CDR2 SAAADI. Trimming took 3 bases from V and 4 from J, leaving 13 bases between them.

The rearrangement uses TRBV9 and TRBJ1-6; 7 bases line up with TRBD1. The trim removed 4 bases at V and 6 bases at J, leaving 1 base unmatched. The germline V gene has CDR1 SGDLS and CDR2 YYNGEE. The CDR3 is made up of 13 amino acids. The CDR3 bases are TGTGCCAGCAGCACAGGGGCTAATTCACCCCTCCACTTT. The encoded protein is CASSTGANSPLHF.

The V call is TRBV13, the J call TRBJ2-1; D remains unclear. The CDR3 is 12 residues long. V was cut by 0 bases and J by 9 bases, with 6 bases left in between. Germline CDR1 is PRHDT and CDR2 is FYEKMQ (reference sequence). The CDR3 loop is CASSLGGTEQFF. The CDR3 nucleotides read TGTGCCAGCAGCTTAGGGGGTACTGAGCAGTTCTTC.